A single T cell receptor (beta chain) is shown here with its context. Antigen specificity is unknown. This entry is derived from a study of T cell responses to AZD1222 COVID-19 vaccine. The CDR3 consists of 18 residues. Trimming removed 1 base from V and 0 bases from J, with 15 bases in between. Germline V CDR1 and CDR2: MGHRA, YSYEKL. General study points: Among the donors, most were white British and more were female, and clonal diversity was possibly underestimated. Vaccination with two AZD1222 doses was followed by a rise in Spike-specific TCR breadth and depth. Vaccine-related CD4 TCRs covered spike, predominating at 160-218 and 743-854.

Profiled with immunoSEQ multiplex PCR; TCRdb holds only in-frame clones, not every one. Found here are 250,000 to 300,000 clones, approximately 94% of them singletons; the top ten hold roughly 0.6%. Samples with a second dose at about 4 or about 12 weeks were pooled together. Sequencing used peripheral blood, obtained 28 days after the second AZD1222 dose. This clonotype originated in an adult who received the AZD1222 COVID-19 vaccine. The chain joins TRBV4-1 to TRBJ1-4; D remains ambiguous. CDR3 in DNA: TGCGCCAGCAGCCAAGCGGCCACACTCATTGCAACTAATGAAAAACTGTTTTTT. Protein product: CASSQAATLIATNEKLFF.